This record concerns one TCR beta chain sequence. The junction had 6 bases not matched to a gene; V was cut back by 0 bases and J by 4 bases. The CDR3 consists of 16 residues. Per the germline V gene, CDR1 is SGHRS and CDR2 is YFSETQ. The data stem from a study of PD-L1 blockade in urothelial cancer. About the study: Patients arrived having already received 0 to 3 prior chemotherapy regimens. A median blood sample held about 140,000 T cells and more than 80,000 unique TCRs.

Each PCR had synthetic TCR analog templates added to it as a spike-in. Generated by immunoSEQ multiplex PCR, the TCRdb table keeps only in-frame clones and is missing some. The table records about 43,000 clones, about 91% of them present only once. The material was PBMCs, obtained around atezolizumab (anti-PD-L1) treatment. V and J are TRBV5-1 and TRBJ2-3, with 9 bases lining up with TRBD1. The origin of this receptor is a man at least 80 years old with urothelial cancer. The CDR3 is CASSLVGTGQADTQYF. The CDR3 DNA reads TGCGCCAGCAGCTTGGTTGGGACAGGGCAGGCAGATACGCAGTATTTT.